This T cell receptor (beta chain) was recorded in a study of regulatory T cells in long-lasting Graves disease. This clonotype was counted a few times. Time point noted: newly diagnosed GD, antithyroid drugs for less than 3 months. The TCR library used RNA extracted from PBMCs. In Xi'an, China, an endocrinology department was the source of patients. In germline, CDR1 is MDHEN, CDR2 SYDVKM. Trimming removed 4 bases at V and 10 bases at J, with 8 bases between. This CDR3 spans 12 amino acids. Arm-PCR with iRepertoire HTBI primers amplified the CDR3 regions for these TCR beta libraries. TCRdb processed the multiplex PCR reads anew with MiXCR; each CDR3 protein has one entry. The sample records about 400,000 distinct CDR3 sequences, 14% to 15% being singletons. These data were also filed under a second study, of T cells in Graves' hyperthyroidism and ophthalmopathy. That work adds: The authors deemed Graves' hyperthyroidism stable absent ophthalmopathy progression within 18 months.

This sequence was found in a woman aged 40 to 50 with Graves disease. The chain has TRBV28 and TRBJ1-6; D is undetermined. The sequences come from peripheral blood mononuclear cells (PBMCs), collected at new diagnosis, from a patient treated with antithyroid drugs. CDR3 coding DNA: TGTGCCAGCAGTTCCCTCTGGTCACCCCTCCACTTT. Residues: CASSSLWSPLHF.